These T cell receptor beta chains were read from a single sample in a study of HIV-infected children after antiretroviral therapy interruption. TCRdb itself ran the 3' RACE reads through MiXCR, one entry per CDR3 protein. This sample carries about 89,000 distinct CDR3 sequences, 6% to 8.5% of them seen once, and the ten largest clones take 0.85% to 1.3%. This specimen was CD45RA+ CD4+ T cells from PBMCs, pooled from several time points, taken from a donor given antiretroviral therapy, either interrupted or continuous. These receptors were collected from a pool of human donors with HIV. CDR3s include the opening cysteine and the closing phenylalanine or tryptophan. The D gene is left open where the match is weak. Only some rows state a clone size, as once, few, many or a class for expanded clones.

V gene	J gene	D gene	clone size	CDR3 DNA	CDR3 protein
TRBV14	TRBJ1-1	.	.	TGTGCCAGCAGTTTTGCGCAGGGGAACACTGAAGCTTTCTTT	CASSFAQGNTEAFF
TRBV29-1	TRBJ2-1	TRBD1	many	TGCAGCGTTGCCCCTGGACAGGGCTACCACAATGAGCAGTTCTTC	CSVAPGQGYHNEQFF
TRBV7-8	TRBJ2-7	.	many	TGTGCCAGCAGCCTCCGGGACACGGCCAACTACGAGCAGTACTTC	CASSLRDTANYEQYF
TRBV9	TRBJ2-3	.	many	TGTGCCAGCAGCGTAGCGGCGGACCGAGGCACAGATACGCAGTATTTT	CASSVAADRGTDTQYF
TRBV2	TRBJ2-2	TRBD2	many	TGTGCCAGCAGAGTGGGACTAGCGGGACCGAACACCGGGGAGCTGTTTTTT	CASRVGLAGPNTGELFF
TRBV5-1	TRBJ1-5	.	few	TGCGCCAGCAGCTTGGGGACAGCGAGCAATCAGCCCCAGCATTTT	CASSLGTASNQPQHF
TRBV11-2	TRBJ2-1	.	.	TGTGCCAGCAGCCCGAGGCCTGTTGAGCAGTTCTTC	CASSPRPVEQFF
TRBV19	TRBJ2-4	.	few	TGTGCCAGTAACCCGGGCGGGGTAGAGAACATTCAGTACTTC	CASNPGGVENIQYF
TRBV6-1	TRBJ2-1	TRBD2	many	TGTGCCAGCACCGGGGGCAGAGCGGGGGGCGATGAGCAGTTCTTC	CASTGGRAGGDEQFF
TRBV12-3/TRBV12-4	TRBJ1-2	TRBD1	many	TGTGCCAGCAGCAAAGACAGGGGGCAAAACTATGGCTACACCTTC	CASSKDRGQNYGYTF